This is a list of T cell receptor beta chains from one sample in a study of CD8+CD57+ T cells in acquired aplastic anemia. One entry per CDR3 protein results from TCRdb running MiXCR on the reads. The repertoire holds under 200,000 distinct CDR3 sequences, with about 45% as singletons. Sequencing was carried out using sorted CD4+, CD8+, or CD8+CD57+ T cells (not recorded which) from PBMCs. All receptors derive from a human donor with aplastic anemia. The CDR3 runs from the conserved cysteine through the conserved F or W. Each record gives: J gene, clone size, V gene, D gene, CDR3 protein, CDR3 DNA. D genes are given only for firm matches. Size is omitted from some rows. Given values are once, few, many or a class for expanded clones.

J: TRBJ2-1
size: .
V: TRBV15
D: .
CDR3: CATSGDWSEQFF
DNA: TGTGCCACCAGCGGGGACTGGAGTGAGCAGTTCTTC

J: TRBJ2-3
size: few
V: TRBV4-3
D: TRBD2
CDR3: CASSQGLAGADTQYF
DNA: TGCGCCAGCAGCCAGGGACTAGCGGGGGCAGATACGCAGTATTTT

J: TRBJ2-1
size: many
V: TRBV19
D: TRBD1
CDR3: CASSPLDRGLNEQFF
DNA: TGTGCCAGTAGCCCCCTGGACAGGGGGCTCAATGAGCAGTTCTTC

J: TRBJ2-5
size: many
V: TRBV20-1
D: .
CDR3: CSARDHRGLSTETQYF
DNA: TGCAGTGCTAGAGATCACCGAGGACTATCGACAGAGACCCAGTACTTC

J: TRBJ2-7
size: .
V: TRBV20-1
D: TRBD2
CDR3: CSVGLSGSVYEQYF
DNA: TGCAGTGTGGGTCTAAGCGGGAGTGTTTACGAGCAGTACTTC

J: TRBJ2-1
size: many
V: TRBV2
D: .
CDR3: CASKPESYNEQFF
DNA: TGTGCCAGCAAGCCTGAATCCTACAATGAGCAGTTCTTC

J: TRBJ1-6
size: .
V: TRBV20-1
D: .
CDR3: CSAVQGTNSPLHF
DNA: TGCAGTGCTGTACAGGGTACGAATTCACCCCTCCACTTT

J: TRBJ1-2
size: .
V: TRBV10-2
D: .
CDR3: CASTYSGLGYTF
DNA: TGTGCCAGCACTTACTCTGGGCTGGGCTACACCTTC

J: TRBJ1-2
size: many
V: TRBV2
D: .
CDR3: CASRDGNYGYTF
DNA: TGTGCCAGCAGGGACGGAAACTATGGCTACACCTTC

J: TRBJ2-7
size: .
V: TRBV15
D: TRBD1
CDR3: CATSTDRGSYEQYF
DNA: TGTGCCACCAGCACCGACAGGGGGTCCTACGAGCAGTACTTC

J: TRBJ2-1
size: many
V: TRBV7-3
D: .
CDR3: CASGTVFEQFF
DNA: TGTGCCAGCGGGACCGTATTTGAGCAGTTCTTC

J: TRBJ2-7
size: .
V: TRBV10-1
D: .
CDR3: CASGWLSYEQYF
DNA: TGCGCCAGCGGGTGGTTGTCCTACGAGCAGTACTTC

J: TRBJ1-5
size: few
V: TRBV19
D: .
CDR3: CASSSGVSNQPQHF
DNA: TGTGCCAGTAGCTCCGGGGTAAGCAATCAGCCCCAGCATTTT

J: TRBJ2-2
size: once
V: TRBV29-1
D: TRBD2
CDR3: CSVAGTSGSHTGELFF
DNA: TGCAGCGTGGCCGGGACTAGCGGGAGCCACACCGGGGAGCTGTTTTTT

J: TRBJ2-2
size: .
V: TRBV10-2
D: .
CDR3: CASTLLAGGTTGELFF
DNA: TGCGCCAGCACCCTCTTAGCAGGCGGGACCACCGGGGAGCTGTTTTTT

J: TRBJ2-1
size: .
V: TRBV5-6
D: TRBD2
CDR3: CASSFLSGGREQFF
DNA: TGTGCCAGCAGCTTCCTATCGGGGGGGCGTGAGCAGTTCTTC

J: TRBJ2-1
size: many
V: TRBV20-1
D: .
CDR3: CSARESGPATYNEQFF
DNA: TGCAGTGCTAGAGAGAGCGGGCCTGCTACCTACAATGAGCAGTTCTTC

J: TRBJ2-6
size: many
V: TRBV12-3/TRBV12-4
D: .
CDR3: CASSFKGGANVLTF
DNA: TGTGCCAGCAGTTTCAAAGGAGGGGCCAACGTCCTGACTTTC

J: TRBJ2-7
size: .
V: TRBV9
D: .
CDR3: CASSVGDGTYEQYF
DNA: TGTGCCAGCAGCGTAGGAGACGGCACCTACGAGCAGTACTTC

J: TRBJ2-5
size: .
V: TRBV7-3
D: .
CDR3: CASSLVSQQTQYF
DNA: TGTGCCAGCAGTTTAGTATCCCAACAGACCCAGTACTTC

J: TRBJ1-4
size: .
V: TRBV19
D: TRBD1
CDR3: CASSTQGTNEKLFF
DNA: TGTGCCAGTAGTACACAGGGGACTAATGAAAAACTGTTTTTT

J: TRBJ1-5
size: many
V: TRBV7-2
D: .
CDR3: CASSRRAGDQPQHF
DNA: TGTGCCAGCAGCCGCCGGGCGGGGGATCAGCCCCAGCATTTT

J: TRBJ1-3
size: .
V: TRBV14
D: .
CDR3: CASSQLGNTIYF
DNA: TGTGCCAGCAGCCAGTTAGGAAACACCATATATTTT